This entry features one TCR beta chain sequence. Being one base from a much bigger clone, this may be a read error. The data derive from a study of T cells in Graves' hyperthyroidism and ophthalmopathy. Regions amplified from RNA transcripts were the TCR beta CDR3 regions. Primed by the HTBI set, a first-round RT-PCR was run on the TCR CDR3. TCRdb re-derived calls from the multiplex PCR reads in MiXCR, one entry per CDR3 protein. The sample gives approximately 530,000 distinct CDR3 sequences, about a sixth of which show up once; 15% to 20% is in the top ten. The PBMCs were sourced from fresh peripheral blood (about 9.7 ml). The sequence derives from a woman younger than 35 with Graves' hyperthyroidism. The source material was blood.

Here the CDR3 reads CASSTGTGNEQCF. The CDR3 DNA reads as TGTGCCAGCTCAACCGGGACAGGGAACGAGCAGTGCTTC. This sequence joins TRBV18 and TRBJ2-7; 9 bases map to TRBD1. The germline CDR1 and CDR2 sequences are KGHSH and LQKENI. The CDR3 has 13 amino acids.